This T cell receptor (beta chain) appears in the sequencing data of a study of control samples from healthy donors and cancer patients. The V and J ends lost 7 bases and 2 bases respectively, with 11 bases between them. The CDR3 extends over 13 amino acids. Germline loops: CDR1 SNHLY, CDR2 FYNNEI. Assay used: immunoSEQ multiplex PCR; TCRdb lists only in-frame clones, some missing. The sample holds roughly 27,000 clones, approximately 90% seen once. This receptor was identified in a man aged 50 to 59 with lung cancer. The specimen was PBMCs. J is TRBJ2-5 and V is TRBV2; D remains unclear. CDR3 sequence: CASKFGQQETQYF. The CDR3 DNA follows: TGTGCCAGCAAATTTGGGCAGCAAGAGACCCAGTACTTC.